Below, one TCR beta chain is given with its context. The assay was immunoSEQ multiplex PCR, and TCRdb's table has in-frame clones only and misses some. The data show roughly 140,000 clones, with around 94% seen just once and under 0.4% held by the top ten. The sample belongs to a study of OX40 agonist ivuxolimab in advanced cancers. The sequenced sample was CD4+ or CD8+ T cells sorted from blood, obtained in a trial of the OX40 agonist ivuxolimab. This receptor was obtained from an adult with an advanced solid tumor such as melanoma, head and neck, liver or kidney cancer.

CDR3 DNA: TGTGCCAGCAGCTGGCCTGTAGGGTTTGAAAAACTGTTTTTT. Translated: CASSWPVGFEKLFF. The chain combines TRBV7-9 with TRBJ1-4; no reliable D call. Trimming took off 4 bases at V and 7 bases at J, with 13 bases between the two ends. Germline V lookup: CDR1 SEHNR, CDR2 FQNEAQ (reference sequence). The CDR3 spans 14 residues.